This TCR beta chain comes out of a study of radiation and T cells in renal cell carcinoma (dated by TCRdb to the early 2020s). For the study in its entirety: The samples were obtained from a clinical trial, where primary renal cell carcinomas were treated with 15 Gy stereotactic body radiation therapy and then removed by nephrectomy 4 weeks afterward. TCR beta sequencing covered over 50 samples in total, comprising about 26 tumors and 27 peripheral blood samples. A total of over 4 million unique CDR3 nucleotide sequences, encoding 2.7 million or so unique CDR3 amino acid sequences, were found across all 55 or so samples. Overall study outcomes, separate from this receptor: Because the trial had a single-armed design, the trial could not examine how radiation dose or scheduling affected the TCR repertoire. Top tumor clonotypes rose in blood from baseline to 2 weeks post-radiation, then contracted by 4 weeks, suggesting transient expansion of tumor-resident clones. Blood repertoire dynamics were not followed beyond 4 weeks after treatment. Because pretreatment tumor biopsies were not available, the baseline intratumoral presence of clonotypes could not be determined.

This specimen's time point label, per the study, means: blood 2 weeks post-SBRT. The sample's treatment or condition, from its label and the paper: 15 Gy SBRT to primary tumor, nephrectomy 4 weeks later. To follow tumor-enriched clonotypes, peripheral blood was collected serially from radiation-treated patients at baseline and again at 2 weeks and 4 weeks after SBRT. Every patient had renal cell carcinoma of clear cell pathology. The QIAamp DNA Blood Mini Kit (Qiagen) was used to prepare genomic DNA for TCR sequencing. The analyses included just those samples that passed every quality control check. This clone was counted a few times. What antigen it recognizes has not been identified. The sample holds no much larger clone one base away, and base qualities are not on file. Following the manufacturer's recommendations, the immunoSEQ kit was used to generate TCR beta libraries from genomic DNA. To prepare the libraries, a first multiplex PCR with proprietary primers was run, followed by a second PCR that added unique barcodes, and a bead cleanup was done after each round. A positive control reaction and a negative control reaction, both provided in the kit, were run with every batch of samples. The final libraries were assessed on an Agilent 4200 TapeStation D1000 ScreenTape, pooled by volume, and quantified by qPCR. Sequencing ran on an Illumina NextSeq500 with a MidOutput 150-cycle cartridge, using 156 Read1 and 15 Index1 cycles with kit custom primers. The pooled library was loaded at 0.95 to 1 pM with about 21% PhiX control spiked in. The study's processing was this. Vendor-processed data were analyzed in R, with a clonotype defined as all T cells sharing the same CDR3 nucleotide sequence. For clone abundance analyses, frequencies were normalized to the 10,000 most abundant clones per sample. Public T cell clones, averaging fewer than five per sample, were removed before analysis. Tumor-enriched clonotypes and baseline blood-enriched clonotypes were defined as those with an abundance difference of at least 32-fold between compartments. A beta-binomial differential abundance model was used to identify clonotypes that were expanded or contracted between blood time points. Tumor-blood repertoire similarity was measured with the Baroni-Urbani and Buser coefficient, and groups were compared using two-tailed Wilcoxon tests in R. This immuneACCESS table, as held by TCRdb, lists in-frame sequences with V and J called but not all clones. Of the missing ones, under half trace to an unresolved V gene in checked studies; the others have no known cause. That table gives V, J and clone size, and the DNA gave D and trimming. Across this sample there are tens of thousands of clones, with around 85% seen only once. Of the sample, 22% is held by the ten largest clones.

There are 13 amino acids in the CDR3, from cysteine to phenylalanine inclusive. The sequence is cut down to CDR3 DNA, 39 bases in frame from base 1. From the germline V gene, CDR1 is SGHAT and CDR2 is FQNNGV. The trim is 4 bases for V and 11 bases for J, with a gap of 15 bases between the germline ends. The chain was built from TRBV11-2 and TRBJ1-5; the D region possibly corresponds to TRBD1 (6 bases align). The receptor's source is a woman aged 45-60 years with renal cell carcinoma. This specimen was blood, taken from a patient whose treatment included radiotherapy and nephrectomy. The CDR3 protein is CASSSLGGHAQHF. The sequenced DNA: TGTGCCAGCAGCTCCCTAGGGGGACACGCCCAGCATTTT.